What follows describes a single TCR beta chain. The repertoire was sequenced with immunoSEQ multiplex PCR; TCRdb's copy has only in-frame clones and lacks some. Of under 600,000 clones in the sample, about 79% were seen once. This specimen comes from a study of shared clonotypes between healthy human individuals. The V end was cut by 4 bases, the J end by 12 bases, with 16 bases between. Germline-derived CDR1 and CDR2 are PRHDT and FYEKMQ (reference sequence). The length of the CDR3 is 12 residues. Sequenced material: PBMCs. V and J are TRBV13 and TRBJ2-7; D is unclear. The receptor was isolated from a woman in her thirties or forties in good health. Some clones in this sample may be carry-over from other donors' samples. Here the CDR3 reads CASSSLLDVLYF. In DNA, the CDR3 is TGTGCCAGCAGCTCTCTCCTAGACGTCCTGTACTTC.